This T cell receptor beta chain originates from a study of blood T cell repertoires in COVID-19. In the authors' methods: Estimation of nucleated cell counts was performed using reference gene primer amplification. Assay used: immunoSEQ multiplex PCR; TCRdb lists only in-frame clones, some missing. The V and J calls and clone size are taken from that table; D and trimming were inferred from the DNA. The table records about 300,000 clones, approximately 88% of them present only once. The CDR3 length is 14 residues. The germline CDR1 and CDR2 sequences are SGHRS and YFSETQ. Trimming removed 1 base from V and 7 bases from J, with 12 bases in between.

This chain connects TRBV5-1 to TRBJ1-3; no clear D. The sequenced material came from peripheral blood. The sequence was collected from a woman in her 30s with COVID-19, enrolled during active disease. The CDR3 coding sequence is TGCGCCAGCAGCTTGAGAGGGTCGGGGAACACCATATATTTT. Translated: CASSLRGSGNTIYF.